This T cell receptor (beta chain) stems from a study of cytomegalovirus exposure and HLA in healthy donors. This CDR3 has 15 residues. Germline V gene data show CDR1 as MGHRA and CDR2 as YSYEKL. Trimming took 0 bases from V and 3 from J, leaving 9 bases between them. PCR involved 60 Vbeta and 13 Jbeta primers. Clones were read by immunoSEQ multiplex PCR, and TCRdb kept only the in-frame ones, dropping some. The sample holds 130,000 or so clones, roughly three fifths seen once. V usage is TRBV4-1 and J usage is TRBJ2-1; no clear D. Source material: PBMCs. The receptor comes from a man between 18 and 29 years old in good health and CMV-seronegative. The CDR3, as DNA: TGCGCCAGCAGCCAAGACGAAACAGTCTACAATGAGCAGTTCTTC. Translation: CASSQDETVYNEQFF.